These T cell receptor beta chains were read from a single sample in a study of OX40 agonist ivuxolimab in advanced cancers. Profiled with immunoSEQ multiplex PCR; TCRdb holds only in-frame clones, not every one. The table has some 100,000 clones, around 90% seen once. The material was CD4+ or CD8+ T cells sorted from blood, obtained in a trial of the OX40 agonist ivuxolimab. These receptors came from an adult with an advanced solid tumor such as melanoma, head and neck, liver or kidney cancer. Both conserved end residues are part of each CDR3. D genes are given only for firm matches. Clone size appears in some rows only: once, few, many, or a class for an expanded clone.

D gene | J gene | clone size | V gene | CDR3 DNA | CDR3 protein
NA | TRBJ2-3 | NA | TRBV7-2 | TGTGCCAGCAGCTTAGTGAGTAAGGATACGCAGTATTTT | CASSLVSKDTQYF
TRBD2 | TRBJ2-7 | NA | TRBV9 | TGTGCCAGCAGCGTAGGGAACCGGGGGGATAGTGAGCAGTACTTC | CASSVGNRGDSEQYF
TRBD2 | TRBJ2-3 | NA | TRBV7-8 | TGTGCCAGCAGCTTGCGGGGGTGGGAAGATACGCAGTATTTT | CASSLRGWEDTQYF
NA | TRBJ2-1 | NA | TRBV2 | TGTGCCAGCAGTGCGATGGTCGGCTCCTACAATGAGCAGTTCTTC | CASSAMVGSYNEQFF
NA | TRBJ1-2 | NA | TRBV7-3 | TGTGCCAGCAGCTCCGCGCGGTCCTATGGCTACACCTTC | CASSSARSYGYTF
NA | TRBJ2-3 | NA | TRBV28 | TGTGCCAGCAAGGGAGACACAGATACGCAGTATTTT | CASKGDTDTQYF
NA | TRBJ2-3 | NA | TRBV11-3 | TGTGCCAGCAGCCCCTCGGGGGACCGCACAGATACGCAGTATTTT | CASSPSGDRTDTQYF
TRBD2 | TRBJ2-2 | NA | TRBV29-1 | TGCAGCGTGGGGATGCCGGGACTAGTCGACACCGGGGAGCTGTTTTTT | CSVGMPGLVDTGELFF
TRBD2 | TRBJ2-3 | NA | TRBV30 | TGTGCCTGGAGCCCTCCTAGCGGGAGTTTTCTTGATACGCAGTATTTT | CAWSPPSGSFLDTQYF
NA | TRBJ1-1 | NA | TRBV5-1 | TGCGCCAGCAGCCCGGACAGCCTACTCGCCGCTTTCTTT | CASSPDSLLAAFF
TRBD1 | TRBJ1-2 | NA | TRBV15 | TGTGCCACCAGCAGAGGGGGGACAGGGTCTCCCGGCTATGGCTACACCTTC | CATSRGGTGSPGYGYTF
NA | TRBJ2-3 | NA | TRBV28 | TGTGCCAGCAGCACTGCGGGTGCAGGCTTACTCACAGATACGCAGTATTTT | CASSTAGAGLLTDTQYF
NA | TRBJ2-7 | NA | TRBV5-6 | TGTGCCAGCAGCCGCGGGACAGTCTTGGGCGAGCAGTACTTC | CASSRGTVLGEQYF
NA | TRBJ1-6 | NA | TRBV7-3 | TGTGCCAGCAGCTTACTAACCAGGGCACCCCTCCACTTT | CASSLLTRAPLHF
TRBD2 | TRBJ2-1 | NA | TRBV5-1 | TGCGCCAGCAGCTTAGGGACTAGCTCGTCCTACAATGAGCAGTTCTTC | CASSLGTSSSYNEQFF
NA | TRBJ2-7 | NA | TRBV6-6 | TGTGCCAGCAGTTCCATCTACGAGCAGTACTTC | CASSSIYEQYF
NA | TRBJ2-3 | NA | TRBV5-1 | TGCGCCAGCAGCCACGGCACAGATACGCAGTATTTT | CASSHGTDTQYF
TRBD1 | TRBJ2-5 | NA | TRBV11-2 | TGTGCCAGCAGTCGACAGGGGGTCTTTGAGACCCAGTACTTC | CASSRQGVFETQYF
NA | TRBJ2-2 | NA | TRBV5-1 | TGCGCCAGCAGCTTGGACAGAAACACCGGGGAGCTGTTTTTT | CASSLDRNTGELFF
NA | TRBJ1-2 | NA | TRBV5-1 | TGCGCCAGCGAGTTAGGGGCCGGACGGGGCTACACCTTC | CASELGAGRGYTF
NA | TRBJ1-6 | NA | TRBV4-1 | TGCGCCAGCAGCCAGGGGACCTTCCCCCTCCACTTT | CASSQGTFPLHF
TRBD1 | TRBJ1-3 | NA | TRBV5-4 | TGTGCCAGCAGCTCGGGACAGGGTAGAAACACCATATATTTT | CASSSGQGRNTIYF
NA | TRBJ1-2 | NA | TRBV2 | TGTGCCAGCACGGGATCCTGGACAGCGTCCTATGGCTACACCTTC | CASTGSWTASYGYTF
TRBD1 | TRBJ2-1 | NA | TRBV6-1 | TGTGCCAGCAGATCGACAGGGTCCAATGAGCAGTTCTTC | CASRSTGSNEQFF
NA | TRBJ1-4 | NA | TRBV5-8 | TGTGCCAGCAGGTCCGGCACCCATAATGAAAAACTGTTTTTT | CASRSGTHNEKLFF
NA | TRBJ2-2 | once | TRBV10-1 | TGCGCCAGCAGTCGGCAAGTTCAGGGGGAGCTGTTTTTT | CASSRQVQGELFF
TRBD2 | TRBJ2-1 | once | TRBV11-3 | TGTGCCAGCAGCCGAGGACTAGCGGGAGTTGGCAATGAGCAGTTCTTC | CASSRGLAGVGNEQFF
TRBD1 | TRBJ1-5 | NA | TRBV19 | TGTGCCAGTAGTCCCGGGACAGGGGTTCAGCCCCAGCATTTT | CASSPGTGVQPQHF
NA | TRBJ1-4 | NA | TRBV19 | TGTGCCAGTAGTATTAACGGGGAAAAACTGTTTTTT | CASSINGEKLFF
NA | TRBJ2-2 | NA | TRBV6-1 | TGTGCCAGCAGTCTTTCGTCCGGGGAGCTGTTTTTT | CASSLSSGELFF
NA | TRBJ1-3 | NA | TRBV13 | TGTGCCAGCAGCTTATGGTCGGTGCGGAACTCTGGAAACACCATATATTTT | CASSLWSVRNSGNTIYF
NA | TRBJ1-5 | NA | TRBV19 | TGTGCCAGTAGTATAGAGACATATCGCAATCAGCCCCAGCATTTT | CASSIETYRNQPQHF
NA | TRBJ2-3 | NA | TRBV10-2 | TGCGCCAGCAGGCTGGGGGTGACAGATACGCAGTATTTT | CASRLGVTDTQYF
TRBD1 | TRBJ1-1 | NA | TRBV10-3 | TGTGCCATCAGTGTGGGCAGGGGGCCTACTGAAGCTTTCTTT | CAISVGRGPTEAFF
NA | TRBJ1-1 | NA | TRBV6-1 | TGTGCCAGCAGCGAAAAACAGGGTTCAAGTGGTTTCTTT | CASSEKQGSSGFF
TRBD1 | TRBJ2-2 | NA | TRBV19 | TGTGCCAGTAGTGTACAGGGGCCTCCCGGGACCGGGGAGCTGTTTTTT | CASSVQGPPGTGELFF
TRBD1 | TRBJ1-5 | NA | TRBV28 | TGTGCCAGCACCTCCGGACAGGGGCGTCGGCAGCCCCAGCATTTT | CASTSGQGRRQPQHF
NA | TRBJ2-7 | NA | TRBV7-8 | TGTGCCAGCAGCAGTCGGCTAGGGAGCTACGAGCAGTACTTC | CASSSRLGSYEQYF
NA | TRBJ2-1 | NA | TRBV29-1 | TGCAGCGTTGTGGGGCGAGGGGGCAATGAGCAGTTCTTC | CSVVGRGGNEQFF
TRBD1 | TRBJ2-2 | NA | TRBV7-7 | TGTGCCAGCAGCCTAGGGGACAGGGATGGCGGGGAGCTGTTTTTT | CASSLGDRDGGELFF
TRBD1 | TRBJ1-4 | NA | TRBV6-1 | TGTGCCAGCAGTGAATTAGGGGGCGCGGGGGAAAAACTGTTTTTT | CASSELGGAGEKLFF
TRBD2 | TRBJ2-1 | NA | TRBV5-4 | TGTGCCAGCAGCTTTCGACTAGCGGGAAAAGATGAGCAGTTCTTC | CASSFRLAGKDEQFF
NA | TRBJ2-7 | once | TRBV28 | TGTGCCAGCAGTTTAAAATTAGCGTACCGCCGCGAGCAGTACTTC | CASSLKLAYRREQYF
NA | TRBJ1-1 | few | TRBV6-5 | TGTGCCAGCAGGCTTACGGTGAACACTGAAGCTTTCTTT | CASRLTVNTEAFF
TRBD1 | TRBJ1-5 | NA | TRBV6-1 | TGTGCCAGCAGTGTAAAGGGAGGGACAGGGTTGCAGCCCCAGCATTTT | CASSVKGGTGLQPQHF
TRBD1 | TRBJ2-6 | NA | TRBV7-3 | TGTGCCAGCAGCTTACGTCCACAGGGGGTTGGGGCCAACGTCCTGACTTTC | CASSLRPQGVGANVLTF
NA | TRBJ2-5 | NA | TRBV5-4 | TGTGCCAGCAGCAGCACAGGGTTGGAGACCCAGTACTTC | CASSSTGLETQYF
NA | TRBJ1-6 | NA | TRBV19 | TGTGCCAGTAGGACTAGGGGAGGGGCGGATTCACCCCTCCACTTT | CASRTRGGADSPLHF
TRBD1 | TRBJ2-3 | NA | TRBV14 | TGTGCCAGCAGCCAAAGACAGGGCCGTCAGGGGCAGTATTTT | CASSQRQGRQGQYF
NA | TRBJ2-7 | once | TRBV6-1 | TGTGCCAGCAGCTTGTCGTCCGGCGAGCAGTACTTC | CASSLSSGEQYF
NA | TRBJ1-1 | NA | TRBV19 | TGTGCCAGTAGTAGCCGGGGGTTAGCGAACACTGAAGCTTTCTTT | CASSSRGLANTEAFF
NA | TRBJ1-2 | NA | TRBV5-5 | TGTGCCAGCAGCTTGGATGCACAGGTGTTCTATGGCTACACCTTC | CASSLDAQVFYGYTF